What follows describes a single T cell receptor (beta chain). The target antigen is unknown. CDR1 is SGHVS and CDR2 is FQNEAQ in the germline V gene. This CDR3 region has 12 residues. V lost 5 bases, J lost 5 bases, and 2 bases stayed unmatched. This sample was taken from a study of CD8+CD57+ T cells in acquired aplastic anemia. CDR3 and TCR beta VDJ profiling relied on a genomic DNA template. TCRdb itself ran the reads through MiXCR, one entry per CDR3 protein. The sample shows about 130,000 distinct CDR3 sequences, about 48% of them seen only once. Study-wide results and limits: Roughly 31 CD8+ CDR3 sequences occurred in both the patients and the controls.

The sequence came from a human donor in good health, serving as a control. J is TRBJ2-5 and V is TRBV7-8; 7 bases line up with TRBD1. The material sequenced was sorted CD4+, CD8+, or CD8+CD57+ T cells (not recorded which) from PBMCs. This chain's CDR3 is CASSMDRETQYF. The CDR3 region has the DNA TGTGCCAGCAGCATGGACAGGGAGACCCAGTACTTC.